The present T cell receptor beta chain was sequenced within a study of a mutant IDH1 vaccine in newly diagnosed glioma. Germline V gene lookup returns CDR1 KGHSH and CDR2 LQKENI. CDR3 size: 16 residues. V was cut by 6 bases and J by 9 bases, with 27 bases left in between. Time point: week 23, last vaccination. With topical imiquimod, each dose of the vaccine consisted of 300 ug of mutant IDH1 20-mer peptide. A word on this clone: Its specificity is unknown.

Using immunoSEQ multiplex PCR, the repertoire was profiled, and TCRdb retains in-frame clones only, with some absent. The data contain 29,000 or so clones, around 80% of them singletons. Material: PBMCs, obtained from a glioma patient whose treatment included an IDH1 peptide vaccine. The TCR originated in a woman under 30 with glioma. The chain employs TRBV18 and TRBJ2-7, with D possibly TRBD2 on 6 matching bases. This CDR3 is CASSFSLGAGDRVQYF. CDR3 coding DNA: TGTGCCAGCTCGTTTTCGTTGGGAGCGGGTGACCGGGTGCAGTACTTC.